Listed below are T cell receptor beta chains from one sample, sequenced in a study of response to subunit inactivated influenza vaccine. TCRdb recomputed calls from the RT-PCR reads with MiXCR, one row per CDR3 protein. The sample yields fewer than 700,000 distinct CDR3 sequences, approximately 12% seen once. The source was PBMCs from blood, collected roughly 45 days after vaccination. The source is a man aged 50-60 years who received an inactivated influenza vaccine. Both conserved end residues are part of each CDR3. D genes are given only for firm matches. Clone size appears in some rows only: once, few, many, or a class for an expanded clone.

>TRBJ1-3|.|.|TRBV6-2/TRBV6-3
TGTGCCAGCAGTTCCTTCACAACATGGGACACCTACTCTGGAAACACCATATATTTT
CASSSFTTWDTYSGNTIYF
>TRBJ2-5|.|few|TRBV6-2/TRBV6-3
TGTGCCAGCAGTTACTTCAGGGAGACCCAGTACTTC
CASSYFRETQYF
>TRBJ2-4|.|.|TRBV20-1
TGCAGTGCGCCCCCGGGCGGCGAAAACATTCAGTACTTC
CSAPPGGENIQYF
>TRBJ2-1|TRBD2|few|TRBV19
TGTGCCAGTAGTCGGAACGCGGGAGGGTACAATGAGCAGTTCTTC
CASSRNAGGYNEQFF
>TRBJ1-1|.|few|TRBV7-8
TGTGCCAGCAGCTTAGAATTCGGGAACACTGAAGCTTTCTTT
CASSLEFGNTEAFF
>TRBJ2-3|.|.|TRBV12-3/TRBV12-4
TGTGCCAGCACCCCGATGGGGGGGCGAGGTCAGGATACGCAGTATTTT
CASTPMGGRGQDTQYF
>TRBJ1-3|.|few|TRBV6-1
TGTGCCAGCAGGGCCGGGGTTACTGGAAACACCATATATTTT
CASRAGVTGNTIYF
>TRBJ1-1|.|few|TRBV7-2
TGTGCCAGCAGCCCGGGACGGCGGGGCACTGAAGCTTTCTTT
CASSPGRRGTEAFF
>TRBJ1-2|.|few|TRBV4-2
TGTGCCAGCAGCCAAGAAACAGGAGTCCGAGGGGACTATGGCTACACCTTC
CASSQETGVRGDYGYTF
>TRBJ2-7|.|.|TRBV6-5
TGTGCCAGCAGTTACGCTTACAGGGACGAGCAGTACTTC
CASSYAYRDEQYF
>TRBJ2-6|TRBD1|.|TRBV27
TGTGCCAGCAGACTCAACAGGGGTGATTACTCTGGGGCCAACGTCCTGACTTTC
CASRLNRGDYSGANVLTF
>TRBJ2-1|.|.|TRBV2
TGTGCCAGCAAGCGGGTCAACTCCTACAATGAGCAGTTCTTC
CASKRVNSYNEQFF
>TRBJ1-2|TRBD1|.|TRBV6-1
TGTGCCAGCACCATCCATGGGACAGAGGGATATGGCTACACCTTC
CASTIHGTEGYGYTF
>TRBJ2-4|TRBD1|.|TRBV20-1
TGCAGTGCTAGGGTACTGGCAGGGGGCGCGACGGACATTCAGTACTTC
CSARVLAGGATDIQYF
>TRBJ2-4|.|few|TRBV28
TGTGCCAGCAGTTTATCTCTTTCTGGTGGGGAAAACATTCAGTACTTC
CASSLSLSGGENIQYF
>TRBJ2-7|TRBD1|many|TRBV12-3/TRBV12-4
TGTGCCAGCAGTTCCGACAGGGACAGTACCTACGAGCAGTACTTC
CASSSDRDSTYEQYF
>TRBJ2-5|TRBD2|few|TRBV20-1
TGCAGTGCTGTGGGACTAGCGGGAGGAAGTAGGGAGACCCAGTACTTC
CSAVGLAGGSRETQYF
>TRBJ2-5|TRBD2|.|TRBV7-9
TGTGCCAGCAGCTCACGCGGGGGGACTGAAGAGACCCAGTACTTC
CASSSRGGTEETQYF
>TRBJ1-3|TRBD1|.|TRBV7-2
TGTGCCAGCAGCCCACAGGGGGCTGGTGGAAACACCATATATTTT
CASSPQGAGGNTIYF
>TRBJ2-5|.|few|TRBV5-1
TGCGCCAGCAGCCCTTCCCCCGAGACCCAGTACTTC
CASSPSPETQYF
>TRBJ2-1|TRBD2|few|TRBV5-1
TGCGCCAGCACTATTCGGGAGGGCCCCAATGAGCAGTTCTTC
CASTIREGPNEQFF
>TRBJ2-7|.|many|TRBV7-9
TGTGCCAGCAGCTTAGAGGCGGTCTACGAGCAGTACTTC
CASSLEAVYEQYF
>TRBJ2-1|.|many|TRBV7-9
TGTGCCTTCCAGAGCAGAGGATACAATGAGCAGTTCTTC
CAFQSRGYNEQFF
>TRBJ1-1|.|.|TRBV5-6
TGTGCCAGCAGCCCGGAGGGGGGACATTGGACTGAAGCTTTCTTT
CASSPEGGHWTEAFF
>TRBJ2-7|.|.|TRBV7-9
TGTGCCAGCAGCCAGGAGGGCGAGCAGTACTTC
CASSQEGEQYF
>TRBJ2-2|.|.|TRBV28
TGTGCCAGCAGTTACCATTTGGGCCTCTTCAACACCGGGGAGCTGTTTTTT
CASSYHLGLFNTGELFF
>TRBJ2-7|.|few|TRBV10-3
TGTGCCATCAGTGATCCGGGGGCAGCGTCCTACGAGCAGTACTTC
CAISDPGAASYEQYF
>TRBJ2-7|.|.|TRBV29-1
TGCAGCGTTGAGGCTACAGGGTACGAGCAGTACTTC
CSVEATGYEQYF
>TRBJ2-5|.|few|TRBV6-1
TGTGCCAGCCAGCGCCAGTTCCGGGGTGGGGAGACCCAGTACTTC
CASQRQFRGGETQYF
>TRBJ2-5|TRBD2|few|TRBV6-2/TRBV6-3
TGTGCCAGCAGTTACTTCGGACTAGCGGTAGGGGAGACCCAGTACTTC
CASSYFGLAVGETQYF
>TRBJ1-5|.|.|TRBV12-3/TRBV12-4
TGTGCCAGCAGTCTCCCCCAGGGGCTGAGTCAGCCCCAGCATTTT
CASSLPQGLSQPQHF
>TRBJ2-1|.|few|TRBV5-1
TGCGCCAGCAGCTTGGTTGGGGCTTTTGGGGTCAATGAGCAGTTCTTC
CASSLVGAFGVNEQFF
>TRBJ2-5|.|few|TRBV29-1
TGCAGCGTTGAAAGTCGGGGTCCAGAGACCCAGTACTTC
CSVESRGPETQYF
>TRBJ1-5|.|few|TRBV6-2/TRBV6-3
TGTGCCAGCAGTTACTCGATGAGACAGTCTCGGAATCAGCCCCAGCATTTT
CASSYSMRQSRNQPQHF
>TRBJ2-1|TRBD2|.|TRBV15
TGTGCCACCAGTCCCGGACTAGCGGCGAACAATGAGCAGTTCTTC
CATSPGLAANNEQFF
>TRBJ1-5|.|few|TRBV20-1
TGCAGTGCTAGAGCGCCCACTACGAATCAGCCCCAGCATTTT
CSARAPTTNQPQHF
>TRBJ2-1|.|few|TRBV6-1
TGTGCCAGCGCCTGGTGGGAGGCCTCCTACAATGAGCAGTTCTTC
CASAWWEASYNEQFF
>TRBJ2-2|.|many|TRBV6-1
TGTGCCAGCAGGGCGATCGGCACCGGGGAGCTGTTTTTT
CASRAIGTGELFF
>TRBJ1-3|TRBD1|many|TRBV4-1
TGCGCCAGCAGCCAAACTGCCCAGGGGGCCGGTGGAAACACCATATATTTT
CASSQTAQGAGGNTIYF
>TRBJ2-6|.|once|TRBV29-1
TGCAGCGTTGATGTGGGCGTCCTGTCTTTC
CSVDVGVLSF
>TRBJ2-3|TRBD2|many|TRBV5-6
TGTGCCAGCAGCCGAACTAGCGGGAGGCTGTCAGATACGCAGTATTTT
CASSRTSGRLSDTQYF
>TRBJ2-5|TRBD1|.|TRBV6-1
TGTGCCAGTGACAGGGTCGGTTATCGGACCCAGTACTTC
CASDRVGYRTQYF
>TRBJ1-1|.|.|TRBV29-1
TGCAGCGTTCATAGTAGGTGGTGGGCGGACACTGAAGCTTTCTTT
CSVHSRWWADTEAFF
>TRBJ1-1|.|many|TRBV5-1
TGCGCCAGCAGCTTGCTTGGGAACATGAACACTGAAGCTTTCTTT
CASSLLGNMNTEAFF
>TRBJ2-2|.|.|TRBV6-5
TGTGCCAGCAGTTACCTCCGAGACACCGGGGAGCTGTTTTTT
CASSYLRDTGELFF
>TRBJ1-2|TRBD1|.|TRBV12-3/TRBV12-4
TGTGCCAGCAGCCCCTTGGGGACAGGGGGCAACTATGGCTACACCTTC
CASSPLGTGGNYGYTF